These T cell receptor beta chains were read from a single sample in a study of cytomegalovirus exposure and HLA in healthy donors. Assay used: immunoSEQ multiplex PCR; TCRdb lists only in-frame clones, some missing. This sample carries more than 110,000 clones, around 72% of them seen once, and the ten largest clones take around an eighth. The sample was PBMCs. The origin of the receptors is a human donor in good health. CDR3s include the opening cysteine and the closing phenylalanine or tryptophan. D genes are given only for firm matches. Only part of the rows carry a size: once, few, many, or a class if the clone is expanded.

j_call | d_call | clone_size | v_call | cdr3_nt | cdr3_aa
TRBJ2-7 | - | - | TRBV30 | TGTGCCTGGGGGGGACTCCTCTCCTACGAGCAGTACTTC | CAWGGLLSYEQYF
TRBJ1-6 | - | - | TRBV10-3 | TGTGCCATCAGTGAGTCGGGCAGGGGTAATTCACCCCTCCACTTT | CAISESGRGNSPLHF
TRBJ2-5 | - | - | TRBV6-1 | TGTGCCAGCAGGAAAACGTCGGAGGGGACCCAGTACTTC | CASRKTSEGTQYF
TRBJ2-7 | TRBD1 | - | TRBV5-1 | TGCGCCAGCAGCTTGGGACAGGGGCAGGACGAGCAGTACTTC | CASSLGQGQDEQYF
TRBJ2-5 | TRBD2 | once | TRBV14 | TGTGCCAGCAGCCATATAGCGGGGGGTACAGAGACCCAGTACTTC | CASSHIAGGTETQYF
TRBJ2-1 | - | - | TRBV19 | TGTGCCAGTAGTATGAGGAACGGGAATCGGAATGAGCAGTTCTTC | CASSMRNGNRNEQFF
TRBJ2-3 | - | - | TRBV4-1 | TGCGCCAGCAGCCTACCCCGGACAGCCTCCACAGATACGCAGTATTTT | CASSLPRTASTDTQYF
TRBJ2-6 | TRBD1 | - | TRBV11-2 | TGTGCCAGCAGCTTCGGGCGTATAGGGGGCTTTGGGGCCAACGTCCTGACTTTC | CASSFGRIGGFGANVLTF
TRBJ2-3 | - | - | TRBV15 | TGTGCCACCAGCAGAGTCTACACAGATACGCAGTATTTT | CATSRVYTDTQYF
TRBJ1-2 | - | once | TRBV6-6 | TGTGCCAGCAATGATCGGGGATTTGGTGGCTACACCTTC | CASNDRGFGGYTF
TRBJ2-3 | TRBD1 | - | TRBV4-2 | TGTGCCAGCAGCCGCGTGGGCGTGGGACAGGAGGAAGATACGCAGTATTTT | CASSRVGVGQEEDTQYF
TRBJ1-2 | - | once | TRBV5-1 | TGCGCCAGCAGCTTGCAGTCAGGGAACGGCTACACCTTC | CASSLQSGNGYTF
TRBJ1-2 | - | - | TRBV7-9 | TGTGCCAGCGTCAAGGGAGGGAACGGCTACACCTTC | CASVKGGNGYTF
TRBJ2-7 | - | - | TRBV5-1 | TGCGCCAGCAGCTTGGCACTACCTCGGCGGGACGAGCAGTACTTC | CASSLALPRRDEQYF
TRBJ2-7 | TRBD2 | few | TRBV4-1 | TGCGCCAGCAGCCAAACGACTAGCGGGTACGAGCAGTACTTC | CASSQTTSGYEQYF
TRBJ2-2 | - | few | TRBV6-4 | TGTGCCAGCAGTGAAGGGGACACCGGGGAGCTGTTTTTT | CASSEGDTGELFF
TRBJ2-7 | - | - | TRBV10-3 | TGTGCCATCAGTGAGGACAGACGCTACGAGCAGTACTTC | CAISEDRRYEQYF
TRBJ2-7 | - | - | TRBV6-5 | TGTGCCAGCAGTTATCGTCCCGGGGGCGAGCAGTACTTC | CASSYRPGGEQYF
TRBJ2-7 | TRBD2 | - | TRBV6-1 | TGTGCCAGCGGGCGGGGGGGCTTCAACGAGCAGTACTTC | CASGRGGFNEQYF
TRBJ2-7 | - | - | TRBV5-1 | TGCGCCAGCAGCTTACGGGAGAGCTACGAGCAGTACTTC | CASSLRESYEQYF
TRBJ2-7 | TRBD1 | - | TRBV2 | TGTGCCAGCACCACAGGGACAGGCAACGAGCAGTACTTC | CASTTGTGNEQYF
TRBJ2-3 | TRBD2 | few | TRBV27 | TGTGCCAGCAGGGTAGAGGCTTGGGCTAGCGGGGGTACAGATACGCAGTATTTT | CASRVEAWASGGTDTQYF
TRBJ2-5 | TRBD2 | - | TRBV7-8 | TGTGCCAGCAGCTCGACGACTAGCCTACAAGAGACCCAGTACTTC | CASSSTTSLQETQYF
TRBJ1-1 | TRBD1 | few | TRBV4-2 | TGTGCCAGCAGCCACCGGGACAGAGGTTTCATGAACACTGAAGCTTTCTTT | CASSHRDRGFMNTEAFF
TRBJ2-1 | TRBD2 | - | TRBV10-3 | TGTGCCATCAGTTCTAGCGGGGTGACCTCCTACAATGAGCAGTTCTTC | CAISSSGVTSYNEQFF
TRBJ2-1 | - | - | TRBV11-3 | TGTGCCAGCAGCTTAGATCGGGAATACAATGAGCAGTTCTTC | CASSLDREYNEQFF
TRBJ2-7 | TRBD2 | - | TRBV5-4 | TGTGCCAGCAGCTTGGGACCAGCGGGAGGGTACGAGCAGTACTTC | CASSLGPAGGYEQYF
TRBJ1-2 | TRBD1 | few | TRBV9 | TGTGCCAGCAGCGTCTTCACAGGGGGCAGTGGCTACACCTTC | CASSVFTGGSGYTF
TRBJ2-3 | - | - | TRBV6-5 | TGTGCCAGCAATCCCGGGGACGGGGGAGATACGCAGTATTTT | CASNPGDGGDTQYF
TRBJ1-3 | - | - | TRBV5-1 | TGCGCCAGCAGCTTAAGGAGTCCTCGGGACACGTTAAACACCATATATTTT | CASSLRSPRDTLNTIYF
TRBJ2-7 | - | - | TRBV29-1 | TGCAGCGGCCCGGGACGCAGGAGGGTGGTTTGCGAGCAGTACTTC | CSGPGRRRVVCEQYF
TRBJ2-1 | TRBD2 | - | TRBV7-6 | TGTGCCAGCAGCCTAATGGCGGGGGAAACCTCCTACAATGAGCAGTTCTTC | CASSLMAGETSYNEQFF
TRBJ1-4 | - | - | TRBV14 | TGTGCCAGCAGCCAAGTTCGAGCAACTAATGAAAAACTGTTTTTT | CASSQVRATNEKLFF
TRBJ2-3 | - | - | TRBV13 | TGTGCCAGCAGCTCACCGGGACACCTCACAGATACGCAGTATTTT | CASSSPGHLTDTQYF
TRBJ2-5 | TRBD2 | - | TRBV7-6 | TGTGCCAGCAGCTCCCTAAGAAGCGGGGGGATTAGGGAGACCCAGTACTTC | CASSSLRSGGIRETQYF
TRBJ2-1 | TRBD2 | - | TRBV6-1 | TGTGCCAGCACAGCGGGGGGAGAACCCAATGAGCAGTTCTTC | CASTAGGEPNEQFF
TRBJ1-6 | - | - | TRBV19 | TGTGCCAGTAGTCTCGGTCTATGGTCACCCCTCCACTTT | CASSLGLWSPLHF
TRBJ2-3 | - | - | TRBV5-1 | TGCGCCAGCAGCTTGGGCGGCACAGATACGCAGTATTTT | CASSLGGTDTQYF
TRBJ1-5 | TRBD1 | few | TRBV6-4 | TGTGCCAGCAGTTCACGGACAGGGATTCAGCCCCAGCATTTT | CASSSRTGIQPQHF
TRBJ2-7 | TRBD2 | - | TRBV4-1 | TGCGCCAGCAGCCAAGGCCTAGCGGGGCTTTTTTCCGGGCAGTACTTC | CASSQGLAGLFSGQYF
TRBJ2-6 | - | - | TRBV4-2 | TGTGCCAGCAGCCAAAACAGGGGAGGCTCTGGGGCCAACGTCCTGACTTTC | CASSQNRGGSGANVLTF
TRBJ1-1 | - | - | TRBV11-2 | TGTGCCAGCAGCTTAGGCAGGAACACTGAAGCTTTCTTT | CASSLGRNTEAFF
TRBJ1-1 | - | once | TRBV6-6 | TGTGCCAGCAGCGATCGAACAGGGCCGGGGAACACTGAAGCTTTCTTT | CASSDRTGPGNTEAFF
TRBJ1-2 | TRBD1 | - | TRBV4-1 | TGCGCCAGCAGCCAATCCCCGGGACAGGACCTCTATGGCTACACCTTC | CASSQSPGQDLYGYTF
TRBJ2-7 | TRBD1 | - | TRBV5-6 | TGTGCCAGCAGCCCAACCACAGGGGGATTTTACGAGCAGTACTTC | CASSPTTGGFYEQYF
TRBJ1-5 | TRBD1 | - | TRBV5-1 | TGCGCCAGCAGCCCCAGGGGGCGCGGGCAGCCCCAGCATTTT | CASSPRGRGQPQHF
TRBJ2-1 | - | few | TRBV6-5 | TGTGCCAGCAGATCAGGGCCCCAGGTGTGGAATGAGCAGTTCTTC | CASRSGPQVWNEQFF
TRBJ2-5 | - | - | TRBV5-4 | TGTGCCAGCAGCAAAACAGGGCGAGAGACCCAGTACTTC | CASSKTGRETQYF
TRBJ2-2 | - | - | TRBV7-9 | TGTGCCAGCAGCTTAGTGGAGCCCGGGGAGCTGTTTTTT | CASSLVEPGELFF
TRBJ1-5 | - | - | TRBV5-3 | TGTAGCTTCAGAGAAGGAGAAAATAGCAATCAGCCCCAGCATTTT | CSFREGENSNQPQHF
TRBJ1-1 | TRBD1 | few | TRBV2 | TGTGCCAGCAGTGACGGGACAGGTTATACTGAAGCTTTCTTT | CASSDGTGYTEAFF
TRBJ2-2 | TRBD2 | once | TRBV11-3 | TGTGCCAGCAGCTCATGGACTAGCGGGGGAAACACCGGGGAGCTGTTTTTT | CASSSWTSGGNTGELFF
TRBJ2-5 | - | once | TRBV5-6 | TGTGCCAGCAGCTTGTGGGGCGAAGAGACCCAGTACTTC | CASSLWGEETQYF
TRBJ1-3 | - | - | TRBV11-2 | TGTGCCAGCAGCTTATCTAGATCTGGAAACACCATATATTTT | CASSLSRSGNTIYF
TRBJ2-3 | - | - | TRBV7-7 | TGTGCTAGCACACACGGGACTCACCCGACAGATACGCAGTATTTT | CASTHGTHPTDTQYF